The T cell receptor (beta chain) described here comes from a study of blood T cells in healthy people across ages (dated by TCRdb to between 2015 and 2016). At the level of the whole study: In model experiments, roughly one uniquely barcoded TCR beta cDNA molecule per two T cells was captured by template switching. The donors were split into four age groups: young (average around 15 years), middle-aged (around 40), aged (about 62) and long-lived (about 82). Using the same blood draw, the study looked at two additional independent replicas of 1 million unique cDNA reads for two donors, one aged 18 to 30 and the other aged 80 or older. Age-related changes in TCR beta repertoire diversity were measured in the study by deep sequencing normalized with unique cDNA molecular identifiers.

About this clonotype: No antigen is known for it. One base away there is no much larger clone; base qualities are not given.

Libraries were prepared through 5' RACE. Sequencing was performed on an Illumina HiSeq 2500. The second PCR ran for about 6 to 12 cycles and used a J-beta primer mix along with a sample-barcoded 5' primer. A unique molecular identifier was introduced onto each TCR beta cDNA molecule by a template-switch 5' adaptor carrying 12 random nucleotides. Each sample yielded at least 2.5 million CDR3-containing paired-end reads. The Mint cDNA synthesis kit, primed by a TRBC-specific oligonucleotide, was used to synthesize first-strand cDNA from all RNA. All cDNA was treated with uracil-DNA glycosylase and then went through a first 18-cycle PCR with the universal primers M1SS and BC2_uni_R. On the authors' methods: Normalization of each sample was performed by random selection of 1 million high-quality reads, each carrying a distinct molecular identifier. Reads with shared molecular identifiers were discarded instead of being binned into consensus sequences. MiTCR, run with a Q25 quality threshold and the strictest error-elimination algorithm, handled CDR3 identification, clonotype clustering and error correction. A nonparametric unseen species model using Euler transformation provided a lower-bound estimate of total TCR beta diversity. Using fastp trimming at Q25 and MiXCR clonotype assembly, TCRdb reanalyzed the public sequencing data and kept in-frame beta chains. Rows are combined by CDR3 protein, so each entry shows the most common genes and DNA. TCRdb's processing, not the authors' own work, is the source of the V and J calls. The sample profile shows roughly 800,000 distinct CDR3 sequences; approximately 25% of them were found once. More than 3% of the sample is taken by the ten largest.

V and J lose 5 bases and 1 base, and a span of 12 bases separates them. Sequences MNHEY (CDR1) and SMNVEV (CDR2) are obtained from the germline V gene (reference sequence). Including the terminal cysteine and phenylalanine, the CDR3 comprises 14 residues. Of all the DNA, just the CDR3 is kept, 42 bases in frame from base 1. The donors were 40 or so Caucasian individuals from Russia, aged 6 to 90 years, who were systemically healthy. Each donor gave about 9.7 milliliters of peripheral blood, drawn into EDTA-treated Vacutainer tubes. Ficoll-Paque density-gradient centrifugation was used to isolate PBMCs, with at least 6 million obtained per sample. Trizol reagent was used to extract total RNA from the PBMCs, yielding at least 5.5 micrograms per sample. For every donor, flow cytometry on a PBMC aliquot measured the percentage of naive CD45RAhigh/CD27high T cells. What the authors observed across the whole study: Compared with the aged group, the long-lived group had more naive CD4+ T cells, fewer expanded clones and increased TCR diversity, suggesting age selection. Bulk unsorted PBMC profiling prevented conclusive comparison of naive and antigen-experienced compartments. Donor CMV infection status was unknown, potentially confounding age-related changes in expanded clonotypes. Observed TCR beta diversity per million T cells fell roughly linearly with age, and a significant reduction was already apparent by age approximately 41. There was a strong correlation between observed TCR beta diversity and the percentage of naive T cells measured by flow cytometry. Estimates of total diversity from one million sequenced T cells were regarded as lower bounds and underestimates.

The same sample was also used in a study of T cells of mothers and their children. Per that second paper: Donors were nine systemically healthy Caucasian individuals: three mothers and their six children. cDNA synthesis used all of the extracted RNA, with 1.5 ug of RNA in each 15 ul reaction. Sample barcodes and 2-4 random nucleotides were added via the M1S primer in the second PCR. Over 9 million TCR beta CDR3 reads came from each mother, compared with approximately 3 million reads from each child. In both related and unrelated pairs, thymic selection shapes the output of TCR recombination in a similar way, with inherited differences having only a minor effect. Normalized repertoire overlap was always slightly but never significantly higher in related than unrelated mother-child pairs. No persistent microchimeric T cell clones were found, with a detection sensitivity of approximately 95 clones per million clonotypes. The study used deep NGS to compare TCR beta repertoires of mothers and children, seeking features distinguishing related mother-child pairs from unrelated individuals. On average, the children were about 10 +/- 4 years old, while the mothers were 40 +/- 4 years old. After adapter ligation with NEBNext reagents, the libraries were sequenced on Illumina HiSeq 2000 with 100+100 nt paired-end reads. Mother and child libraries were prepared a month apart and sequenced in separate runs to prevent cross-contamination. For each donor, somewhere between about 450,000 and 2,000,000 distinct TCR beta clonotypes were identified. Naive TCR beta clonotypes were estimated from low-frequency clonotypes matched to each donor's FACS-determined naive share, without sorting.

This TCR came from a boy aged 5 to 17 in good health. The V gene is TRBV27 and the J gene is TRBJ2-7, with an unclear D gene assignment. Material for sequencing was blood. The encoded CDR3 is CASSNEQSSYEQYF. The DNA is TGTGCCAGCAGTAACGAACAGAGTTCCTACGAGCAGTACTTC.